This TCR beta chain was recorded in a study of a mutant IDH1 vaccine in newly diagnosed glioma. Study in general: Most patients had radiochemotherapy with temozolomide before enrollment; others had one alone. General study results and limits: There seemed to be no relation between pseudoprogression and changes in top peripheral T cell clonotypes.

Time point defined: baseline, week 1 (first vaccination visit). Treatment given: pre-vaccination baseline after standard-of-care therapy. Each of the donors came in with new WHO grade 3 or 4 astrocytomas that were IDH1-mutant and ATRX-lost. Details on this clone: What it recognizes is unknown.

The CDR3 spans 17 residues. Losses at the gene ends were 0 bases for V and 5 bases for J; bases not matched to a gene: 6. Germline CDR1 and CDR2: SGHRS and YFSETQ. Produced via immunoSEQ multiplex PCR; TCRdb's table is partial and in-frame only. Of some 51,000 clones listed, about 83% are singletons. Sample: PBMCs, taken from a glioma patient treated with radiotherapy, temozolomide or both. The receptor was isolated from a woman between 40 and 50 years old with glioma. J is TRBJ2-3 and V is TRBV5-1; 13 bases line up with TRBD2. This chain's CDR3 is CASSLGLAGGSVDTQYF. Written as DNA, the CDR3 is TGCGCCAGCAGCTTGGGACTAGCGGGGGGAAGTGTAGATACGCAGTATTTT.